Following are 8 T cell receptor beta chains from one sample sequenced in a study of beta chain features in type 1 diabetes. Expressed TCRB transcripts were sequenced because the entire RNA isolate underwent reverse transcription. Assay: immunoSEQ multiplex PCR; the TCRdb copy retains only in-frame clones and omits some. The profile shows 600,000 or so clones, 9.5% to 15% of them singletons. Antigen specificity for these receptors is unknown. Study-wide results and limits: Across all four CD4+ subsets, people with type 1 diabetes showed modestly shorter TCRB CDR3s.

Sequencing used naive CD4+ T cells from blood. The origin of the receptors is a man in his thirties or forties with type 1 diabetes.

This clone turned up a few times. CDR3 coding DNA: TGTGCCAGCAGCTTAGACGACAGGAGGAACTATGGCTACACCTTC. This encodes CASSLDDRRNYGYTF. The V and J genes are TRBV7-8 and TRBJ1-2, with D perhaps TRBD1 (6 bases). The germline CDR1 and CDR2 sequences are SGHVS and FQNEAQ. This CDR3 region has 15 residues. V lost 1 base and J lost 2, with 11 bases in between.

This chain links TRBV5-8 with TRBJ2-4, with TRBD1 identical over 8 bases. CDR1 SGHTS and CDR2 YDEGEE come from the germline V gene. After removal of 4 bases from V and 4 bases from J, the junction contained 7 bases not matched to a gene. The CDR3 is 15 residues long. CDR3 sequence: CASSHNDRGKNIQYF. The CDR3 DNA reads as TGTGCCAGCAGCCACAATGACAGGGGTAAAAACATTCAGTACTTC.

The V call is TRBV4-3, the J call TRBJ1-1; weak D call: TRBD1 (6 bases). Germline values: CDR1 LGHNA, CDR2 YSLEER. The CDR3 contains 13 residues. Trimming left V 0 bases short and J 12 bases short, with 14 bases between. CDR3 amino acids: CASSQDTQGASFF. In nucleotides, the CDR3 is TGCGCCAGCAGCCAAGATACACAGGGAGCGTCTTTCTTT.

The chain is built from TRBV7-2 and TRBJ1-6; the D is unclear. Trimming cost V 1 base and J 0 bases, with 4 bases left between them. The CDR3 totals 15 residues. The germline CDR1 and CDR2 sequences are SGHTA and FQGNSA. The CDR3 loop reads CASSLDYSYNSPLHF. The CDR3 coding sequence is TGTGCCAGCAGCTTAGATTACTCCTATAATTCACCCCTCCACTTT. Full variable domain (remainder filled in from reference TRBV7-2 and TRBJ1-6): GAGVSQSPSNKVTEKGKDVELRCDPISGHTALYWYRQSLGQGLEFLIYFQGNSAPDKSGLPSDRFSAERTGGSVSTLTIQRTQQEDSAVYLCASSLDYSYNSPLHFGNGTRLTVT.

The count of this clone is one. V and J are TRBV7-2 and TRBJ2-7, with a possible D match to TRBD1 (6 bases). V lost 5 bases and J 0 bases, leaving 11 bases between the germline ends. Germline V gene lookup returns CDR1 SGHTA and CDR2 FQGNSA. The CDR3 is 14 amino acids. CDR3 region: CASSPWTVSYEQYF. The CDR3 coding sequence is TGTGCCAGCAGCCCCTGGACAGTCTCCTACGAGCAGTACTTC.

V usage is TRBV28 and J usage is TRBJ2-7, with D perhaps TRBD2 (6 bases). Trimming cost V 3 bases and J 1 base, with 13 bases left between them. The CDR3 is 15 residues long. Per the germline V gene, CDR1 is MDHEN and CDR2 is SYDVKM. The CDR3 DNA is TGTGCCAGCAGTTTCGGGAGCCGGCCTTCCTACGAGCAGTACTTC. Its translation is CASSFGSRPSYEQYF.

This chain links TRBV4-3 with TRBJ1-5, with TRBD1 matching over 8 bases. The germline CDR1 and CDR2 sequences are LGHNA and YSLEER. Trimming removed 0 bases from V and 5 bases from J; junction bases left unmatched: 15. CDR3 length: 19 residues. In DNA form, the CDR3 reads TGCGCCAGCAGCCAAGATCACAGGGGGACGCTAGAGGTTGATCAGCCCCAGCATTTT. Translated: CASSQDHRGTLEVDQPQHF.

The CDR3 DNA reads TGTGCCAGCAGCTTAGCTAGCGGCCAATACGAGCAGTACTTC. Translating gives CASSLASGQYEQYF. The V gene is TRBV7-2, the J gene TRBJ2-7; possibly TRBD2 for D (6 bases). Trimming removed 0 bases from V and 4 bases from J, with 10 bases in between. CDR3 length: 14 residues. CDR1 SGHTA and CDR2 FQGNSA come from the germline V gene.